The sequence of this T cell receptor (beta chain) was determined in a study of blood T cell repertoires in COVID-19. CDR3 length: 13 residues. Trimming took off 5 bases at V and 1 base at J, with 8 bases between the two ends. The V gene's germline CDR1 is MNHNY and CDR2 SVGAGI (reference sequence). In the authors' methods: Scientists estimated how many nucleated cells there were by amplifying reference gene primers. Clones were sequenced by immunoSEQ multiplex PCR, and TCRdb holds only the in-frame ones, with some missing. V, J and clone size are taken as reported in that table, and D and trimming were inferred from the DNA itself. Among about 250,000 clones listed, approximately 88% were seen once.

The rearrangement joins TRBV6-6 to TRBJ1-2; D not resolved. This sequence originates from a man in his forties with acute or convalescent COVID-19. Sequencing used peripheral blood. CDR3 DNA sequence: TGTGCCAGCAGTCCAGGCTATAACTATGGCTACACCTTC. Its translation: CASSPGYNYGYTF.